This TCR beta chain was found in a study of neurological immune-mediated disorders. TCRdb independently ran MiXCR on the 5' RACE reads; one entry per CDR3 protein. Among more than 95,000 distinct CDR3 sequences listed, less than 14% were seen once. Time point given: longitudinal time-point 3. The unsorted libraries were produced from 2 million PBMCs held at -80 C. This clonotype was detected ten times or more. Its antigen remains unknown. V was shortened by 1 base and J by 7 bases, with 12 bases between the two germline ends. CDR3 size: 14 residues. The germline V gene encodes CDR1 SGHRS and CDR2 YFSETQ. Broader study findings: The greatest TCR clonal expansion occurred in HTLV-1-associated myelopathy and the least in multiple sclerosis, which fell below healthy controls. Private repertoires in all groups were suggested by the finding that expanded clones across subjects shared no CDR3 amino acid sequences.

Sequencing was carried out using PBMCs. The receptor was isolated from a female donor with HTLV-1-associated myelopathy (HAM/TSP). V is TRBV5-1 and J is TRBJ2-1; D is undetermined. CDR3 sequence reads: CASSLTARLNEQFF. The CDR3 DNA is TGCGCCAGCAGCTTGACCGCACGCCTTAATGAGCAGTTCTTC.